What follows is one TCR beta chain and its context. Its antigen is undetermined. The sample belongs to a study of T cell repertoires in ileal Crohn's disease. This CDR3 is 12 amino acids long. V was shortened by 8 bases and J by 10 bases, with 15 bases between the two germline ends. The germline gives CDR1 SNHLY, CDR2 FYNNEI. Patients were adults with ileal or ileocolonic Crohn's disease needing resection. Whole-study results and caveats: Endoscopic recurrence occurred in every patient whose clonality exceeded 26.8%.

Five hundred nanograms of biopsy DNA per sample underwent TCRB immunosequencing. Here immunoSEQ multiplex PCR was the method, and the copy in TCRdb shows in-frame clones only, minus some. Here the sample spans 15,000 or so clones, roughly 91% being singletons. Input material: ileal tissue. This TCR came from an adult with Crohn's disease. This chain uses TRBV2 with TRBJ2-1; weak D call: TRBD2 (5 bases). CDR3 DNA: TGTGCCAGCCGGCCCCCTTCGGGGGAGCAGTTCTTC. This encodes CASRPPSGEQFF. The variable domain in full, with the rest retrieved from reference TRBV2 and TRBJ2-1, is EPEVTQTPSHQVTQMGQEVILRCVPISNHLYFYWYRQILGQKVEFLVSFYNNEISEKSEIFDDQFSVERPDGSNFTLKIRSTKLEDSAMYFCASRPPSGEQFFGPGTRLTVL.